The 11 T cell receptor beta chains below come from one sample, sequenced in a study of T cells in Graves' hyperthyroidism and ophthalmopathy. Researchers took RNA transcripts and amplified the TCR beta CDR3 regions from them. A first-round RT-PCR of the TCR CDR3 used the HTBI primer set. Using its own MiXCR run on the multiplex PCR reads, TCRdb lists one record per CDR3 protein. Of around 340,000 distinct CDR3 sequences detected, 15% to 20% appear once; the ten largest clones hold under 55%. The sample comprised blood. These receptors all come from a woman aged 45-60 years with Graves' hyperthyroidism.

V is TRBV11-2 and J is TRBJ2-3; 10 nucleotides line up with TRBD2. The trim removed 3 bases at V and 4 bases at J, leaving 10 bases unmatched. The CDR3 covers 17 residues. Germline CDR1 and CDR2: SGHAT and FQNNGV. The CDR3 DNA sequence: TGTGCCAGCAGCTTCCTAGCGGGAGCGGGTATACCAGATACGCAGTATTTT. Its protein is CASSFLAGAGIPDTQYF.

The chain links TRBV28 to TRBJ1-4, with D tentatively TRBD1 (5 bases). The CDR3 totals 15 residues. Germline V gene sequence: CDR1 MDHEN, CDR2 SYDVKM. V dropped 6 bases and J dropped 4 bases, with 15 bases sitting between them. The CDR3 here is CASSPTDSRNEKLFF. CDR3 coding DNA: TGTGCCAGCAGCCCTACTGACAGCCGTAATGAAAAACTGTTTTTT. The full variable domain, its missing parts supplied by reference TRBV28 and TRBJ1-4, is DVKVTQSSRYLVKRTGEKVFLECVQDMDHENMFWYRQDPGLGLRLIYFSYDVKMKEKGDIPEGYSVSREKKERFSLILESASTNQTSMYLCASSPTDSRNEKLFFGSGTQLSVL.

Many counts were recorded for this clonotype. The chain has TRBV2 and TRBJ2-3; D unresolved. Germline V gene sequence: CDR1 SNHLY, CDR2 FYNNEI. CDR3 size: 16 residues. Trimming cost V 5 bases and J 0 bases, with 15 bases left between them. The CDR3 nucleotides read TGTGCCAGCAGTAAAGTAGGAATCTCTAGCACAGATACGCAGTATTTT. It yields the protein CASSKVGISSTDTQYF.

In its sample, this clonotype was seen a few times. The CDR3 DNA is TGCAGTGCTAGAGCGGGGGGGAACACTGAAGCTTTCTTT. Translating gives CSARAGGNTEAFF. The chain is built from TRBV20-1 and TRBJ1-1; possible D gene TRBD1, 5 bases. Germline loops: CDR1 DFQATT, CDR2 SNEGSKA (reference sequence). The CDR3 length is 13 residues. Trimming cost V 1 base and J 1 base, with 7 bases left between them.

This clonotype has a count of ten or more. This chain uses TRBV10-3 with TRBJ2-5, with D perhaps TRBD2 (6 bases). Germline V lookup: CDR1 ENHRY, CDR2 SYGVKD. This CDR3 has 14 residues. V lost 6 bases and J lost 5, with 16 bases in between. The CDR3 reads CAIRGTERGETQYF. CDR3 nucleotide sequence: TGTGCCATCAGGGGGACTGAAAGAGGGGAGACCCAGTACTTC.

In its sample, this clonotype was seen a few times. J is TRBJ2-3 and V is TRBV29-1, with TRBD2 matching over 9 bases. The V segment lost 3 bases and the J segment 6 bases; nucleotides outside the gene matches: 13. Per germline, CDR1 SQVTM and CDR2 ANQGSEA. CDR3 length: 16 residues. DNA of the CDR3: TGCAGCGTTGAGAGGTCCCAACTAGCGGGCGCCGATACGCAGTATTTT. It yields the protein CSVERSQLAGADTQYF.

The chain couples TRBV29-1 to TRBJ2-3; TRBD2 matches at 7 bases. V trimming: 6 bases; J trimming: 2 bases; junction bases outside the gene matches: 5. CDR3 size: 13 residues. CDR1 SQVTM and CDR2 ANQGSEA come from the germline V gene. The CDR3 protein is CSVASGVTDTQYF. DNA of the CDR3: TGCAGCGTAGCTAGCGGAGTCACAGATACGCAGTATTTT.

At least ten counts were recorded for this clonotype. The rearrangement uses TRBV6-1 and TRBJ1-2; the match to TRBD1 covers 7 bases. J was trimmed by 8 bases and V by 5 bases; bases with no gene match: 8. Germline V gives CDR1 MNHNS, CDR2 SASEGT. CDR3 length equals 13 residues. Here the CDR3 reads CASSSTGVRGYTF. The CDR3 DNA sequence: TGTGCCAGCAGTTCAACAGGGGTTCGGGGCTACACCTTC.

In this sample, this clonotype turned up once. The chain uses TRBV27 and TRBJ2-6; D ambiguous. The V end lost 8 bases, the J end lost 4 bases, and 9 bases lay between the germline ends. The CDR3 runs 13 residues. Germline assignment: CDR1 MNHEY and CDR2 SMNVEV (reference sequence). The CDR3 here is CASQPYGANVLTF. In DNA, the CDR3 is TGTGCCAGCCAGCCTTACGGGGCCAACGTCCTGACTTTC.

This clonotype has more than one count but fewer than ten. The chain uses TRBV20-1 and TRBJ2-5; D call uncertain. V was cut by 4 bases and J by 2 bases, with 14 bases left in between. This CDR3 has 14 residues. Germline CDR1 is DFQATT and CDR2 is SNEGSKA (reference sequence). CDR3 in amino acids: CSATPGRGQETQYF. The CDR3 region has the DNA TGCAGTGCTACACCAGGACGTGGGCAAGAGACCCAGTACTTC.

This clonotype is a singleton in its sample. The rearrangement uses TRBV6-2 or TRBV6-3 and TRBJ2-1; 8 bases line up with TRBD1. Germline assignment: CDR1 MNHEY and CDR2 SVGEGT. The CDR3 loop spans 19 amino acids. V was clipped by 7 bases and J by 4 bases; unmatched bases: 21. CDR3 amino acids: CASIQVRTGKNFKYNEQFF. In DNA, the CDR3 is TGTGCCAGCATTCAAGTTCGGACAGGGAAAAACTTTAAATACAATGAGCAGTTCTTC.